The 27 T cell receptor beta chains in this list originate from one sample, sequenced in a study of T cell responses to AZD1222 COVID-19 vaccine. Using immunoSEQ multiplex PCR, the repertoire was profiled, and TCRdb retains in-frame clones only, with some absent. The sample has tens of thousands of clones; 80% to 85% are singletons. Sequencing was performed on peripheral blood, taken 28 days after the second AZD1222 dose. The receptors stem from an adult who received the AZD1222 COVID-19 vaccine.

The V call is TRBV29-1, the J call TRBJ2-7; D might be TRBD2 (6 bases). Germline assignment: CDR1 SQVTM and CDR2 ANQGSEA. The CDR3 sequence is 13 residues long. Deletions cut 2 bases from V and 3 bases from J, with 11 bases between. The CDR3 loop is CSVETRRGYEQYF. CDR3 coding DNA: TGCAGCGTTGAAACCCGGAGGGGCTACGAGCAGTACTTC.

This chain links TRBV7-3 with TRBJ1-1; no clear D. There are 15 residues in the CDR3. The germline gives CDR1 SGHTA, CDR2 FQGTGA. Trimming removed 5 bases at V and 1 base at J, with 14 bases between. In DNA, the CDR3 is TGTGCCAGCAGCCCAGCCGGTCGGGCGAACACTGAAGCTTTCTTT. This encodes CASSPAGRANTEAFF. Complete variable domain (other parts from reference TRBV7-3 and TRBJ1-1): GAGVSQTPSNKVTEKGKYVELRCDPISGHTALYWYRQSLGQGPEFLIYFQGTGAADDSGLPNDRFFAVRPEGSVSTLKIQRTERGDSAVYLCASSPAGRANTEAFFGQGTRLTVV.

With respect to this clone: The junction differs from germline at one of its ends, possibly a read error. The chain links TRBV27 to TRBJ2-2; D possibly corresponds to TRBD2 (6 bases). Germline CDR1 is MNHEY and CDR2 is SMNVEV (reference sequence). This CDR3 is built from 14 residues. The CDR3 coding sequence is TGTGCCAGCAGTCTTCGGGAGTCGGCGGCAGAACGGGTTTTT. This codes for CASSLRESAAERVF.

The chain couples TRBV4-2 to TRBJ1-1, with 9 bases matching TRBD1. The germline V gene has CDR1 LGHNA and CDR2 YNFKEQ. This CDR3 is 13 amino acids long. The V segment lost 1 base and the J segment 9 bases; nucleotides outside the gene matches: 3. The CDR3 reads CASSQGTGDKAFF. The CDR3 bases are TGTGCCAGCAGCCAAGGGACAGGGGATAAAGCTTTCTTT.

This chain joins TRBV18 and TRBJ2-7; D possibly corresponds to TRBD2 (5 bases). V lost 5 bases, J lost 3 bases, and 5 bases lay in between. This CDR3 spans 11 amino acids. CDR1 and CDR2 (germline): KGHSH, LQKENI. CDR3 coding DNA: TGTGCCAGCTCAGAGGGCTACGAGCAGTACTTC. It specifies CASSEGYEQYF. Drawing the rest from reference TRBV18 and TRBJ2-7, the complete variable domain is NAGVMQNPRHLVRRRGQEARLRCSPMKGHSHVYWYRQLPEEGLKFMVYLQKENIIDESGMPKERFSAEFPKEGPSILRIQQVVRGDSAAYFCASSEGYEQYFGPGTRLTVT.

The sample holds a few counts of this clone. The J gene is TRBJ1-2, the V gene TRBV19; 11 nucleotides line up with TRBD1. Germline CDR1 is LNHDA and CDR2 is SQIVND (reference sequence). The CDR3 runs 18 residues. Losses at the gene ends were 6 bases for V and 4 bases for J; bases not matched to a gene: 16. The CDR3: CASRSPDRGQYGGYGYTF. DNA for the CDR3: TGTGCCAGTAGAAGTCCGGACAGGGGGCAATACGGCGGCTATGGCTACACCTTC.

This rearrangement joins TRBV12-2 to TRBJ1-5. TRBV12-2 is reported as a pseudogene. This CDR3 is 13 amino acids long. Here the CDR3 reads CASRAMLGQPQHF. The DNA for the CDR3 is TGTGCAAGTCGCGCCATGTTAGGACAGCCCCAGCATTTT.

This clone was counted between two and nine times. J is TRBJ1-1 and V is TRBV5-1; 10 bases are a match to TRBD1. V was clipped by 3 bases and J by 6 bases; unmatched bases: 5. Germline V gene lookup returns CDR1 SGHRS and CDR2 YFSETQ. The CDR3 consists of 14 residues. The CDR3 DNA follows: TGCGCCAGCAGCTCCCGACAGGGGGCCCCTGAAGCTTTCTTT. Its translation: CASSSRQGAPEAFF.

The V call is TRBV9, the J call TRBJ2-3; D possibly corresponds to TRBD1 (5 bases). In germline, CDR1 is SGDLS, CDR2 YYNGEE. The length of the CDR3 is 14 residues. V lost 3 bases, J lost 7 bases, and 15 bases lay in between. The CDR3 DNA reads as TGTGCCAGCAGCGGACAGCCCCAGGGTAATACGCAGTATTTT. Residues: CASSGQPQGNTQYF.

J is TRBJ2-3 and V is TRBV5-8, with 7 nucleotides matching TRBD2. The V segment lost 5 bases and the J segment 6 bases; nucleotides outside the gene matches: 12. CDR3 length equals 15 residues. Per the germline V gene, CDR1 is SGHTS and CDR2 is YDEGEE. CDR3 protein: CASSGETSRGDTQYF. The DNA for the CDR3 is TGTGCCAGCAGTGGGGAGACTAGCCGTGGGGATACGCAGTATTTT.

The CDR3 coding sequence is TGTGCCAGCAGCCTTAGACAGACTAATGAAAAACTGTTTTTT. Translated: CASSLRQTNEKLFF. The chain employs TRBV3-1 (or the pseudogene TRBV3-2) and TRBJ1-4; tentative D call: TRBD1 (5 bases). The CDR3 is made up of 14 amino acids. V was clipped by 4 bases and J by 2 bases, with 8 bases between them. Germline lookup yields CDR1 LGHDT and CDR2 YNNKEL (reference sequence).

The chain carries TRBV5-6 and TRBJ2-1; 12 bases fit TRBD2. J lost 4 bases, V lost 1 base, and 3 bases had no gene match. The CDR3 runs to 16 residues. Germline values: CDR1 SGHDT, CDR2 YYEEEE. The CDR3 DNA is TGTGCCAGCAGCTTGCCCACTAGCGGGAGGTACAATGAGCAGTTCTTC. It translates to CASSLPTSGRYNEQFF.

V usage is TRBV10-3 and J usage is TRBJ2-2, with D possibly being TRBD1 (5 bases). CDR3 length: 16 amino acids. The germline V gene has CDR1 ENHRY and CDR2 SYGVKD. The V gene lost 6 bases and the J gene lost 2 bases, with 16 bases spanning the gap. CDR3 sequence: CAIRGQQEKNTGELFF. The CDR3 bases are TGTGCCATCAGGGGCCAACAGGAAAAAAACACCGGGGAGCTGTTTTTT.

The chain employs TRBV5-6 and TRBJ2-3; 9 bases are shared with TRBD1. The CDR3 spans 15 residues. CDR1 and CDR2 from the germline V gene are SGHDT and YYEEEE. V was pared by 4 bases and J by 4 bases, with 7 bases of the junction left unmatched. The CDR3 nucleotides are TGTGCCAGCAGCCTGGGGACAGGGTGGGCAGATACGCAGTATTTT. Translation gives CASSLGTGWADTQYF. The variable domain in full, with the rest retrieved from reference TRBV5-6 and TRBJ2-3, is DAGVTQSPTHLIKTRGQQVTLRCSPKSGHDTVSWYQQALGQGPQFIFQYYEEEERQRGNFPDRFSGHQFPNYSSELNVNALLLGDSALYLCASSLGTGWADTQYFGPGTRLTVL.

The CDR3 loop reads CASSTYPPFYGYTF. In nucleotides, the CDR3 is TGTGCCAGTAGTACCTACCCCCCTTTCTATGGCTACACCTTC. The V gene is TRBV19, the J gene TRBJ1-2; no clear D. The germline V gene has CDR1 LNHDA and CDR2 SQIVND (reference sequence). This CDR3 comprises 14 residues. The V and J ends lost 4 bases and 4 bases respectively, with 13 bases between them. Supplemented by reference TRBV19 and TRBJ1-2, the full variable domain reads DGGITQSPKYLFRKEGQNVTLSCEQNLNHDAMYWYRQDPGQGLRLIYYSQIVNDFQKGDIAEGYSVSREKKESFPLTVTSAQKNPTAFYLCASSTYPPFYGYTFGSGTRLTVV.

V usage is TRBV7-9 and J usage is TRBJ2-5; D is ambiguous. Germline V lookup: CDR1 SEHNR, CDR2 FQNEAQ (reference sequence). This CDR3 is 16 amino acids long. V lost 0 bases, J lost 5 bases, and 16 bases lay in between. The CDR3 sequence is CASSLALGLGRETQYF. The CDR3 DNA reads TGTGCCAGCAGCTTAGCGTTGGGTTTGGGCCGGGAGACCCAGTACTTC.

The chain is built from TRBV9 and TRBJ1-6; D ambiguous. The CDR3 loop spans 14 amino acids. From germline, CDR1 is SGDLS and CDR2 YYNGEE. V was cut by 3 bases and J by 7 bases, with 11 bases left in between. The CDR3 DNA is TGTGCCAGCAGCGGAGACGCTAAGAATTCACCCCTCCACTTT. Its translation: CASSGDAKNSPLHF.

The CDR3 bases are TGTGCCATCGGACAGGGCAGTGGAAACACCATATATTTT. Translating it yields CAIGQGSGNTIYF. J is TRBJ1-3 and V is TRBV10-3; 8 bases align to TRBD1. Germline V gene sequence: CDR1 ENHRY, CDR2 SYGVKD. The V segment lost 8 bases and the J segment 3 bases; nucleotides outside the gene matches: 3. This CDR3 has 13 amino acids.

The chain carries TRBV5-1 and TRBJ2-5; 12 nucleotides agree with TRBD2. V lost 0 bases, J lost 2 bases, and 2 bases stayed unmatched. The CDR3 is 16 residues long. The V gene's germline CDR1 is SGHRS and CDR2 YFSETQ. Here the CDR3 reads CASSLGGLAGQETQYF. As DNA, the CDR3 is TGCGCCAGCAGCTTGGGAGGACTAGCGGGGCAAGAGACCCAGTACTTC. Supplemented by reference TRBV5-1 and TRBJ2-5, the full variable domain reads KAGVTQTPRYLIKTRGQQVTLSCSPISGHRSVSWYQQTPGQGLQFLFEYFSETQRNKGNFPGRFSGRQFSNSRSEMNVSTLELGDSALYLCASSLGGLAGQETQYFGPGTRLLVL.

The rearrangement uses TRBV2 and TRBJ1-4; D is unclear. Germline V lookup: CDR1 SNHLY, CDR2 FYNNEI. Trimming took off 1 base at V and 4 bases at J, with 7 bases between the two ends. CDR3 size: 14 residues. CDR3 nucleotide sequence: TGTGCCAGCAGTGAAGGACACCGTAATGAAAAACTGTTTTTT. This codes for CASSEGHRNEKLFF.

In its sample, this clone is medium-sized. This rearrangement joins TRBV3-1 (or the pseudogene TRBV3-2) to TRBJ1-1; D is uncertain. The CDR3 covers 12 residues. The germline V gene encodes CDR1 LGHDT and CDR2 YNNKEL (reference sequence). The ends were cut back, 4 bases at V and 7 bases at J, with 10 bases in the middle. The CDR3 DNA reads TGTGCCAGCAGCCCCTACTCCCGTGAAGCTTTCTTT. Amino acids: CASSPYSREAFF.

V and J are TRBV19 and TRBJ1-6; possible D gene TRBD1, 6 bases. Germline V gene lookup returns CDR1 LNHDA and CDR2 SQIVND (reference sequence). CDR3 length: 15 residues. V was clipped by 5 bases and J by 7 bases, with 15 bases between them. The CDR3 spells CASSSDGTLNSPLHF. Here the CDR3 DNA reads TGTGCCAGTAGTTCGGACGGGACACTCAATTCACCCCTCCACTTT.

V and J are TRBV28 and TRBJ2-2; 7 positions agree with TRBD2. The CDR3 covers 15 residues. Trimming cost V 6 bases and J 6 bases; bases outside gene matches: 10. Looked up from germline, CDR1 is MDHEN and CDR2 is SYDVKM. The CDR3 DNA is TGTGCCAGCAGCCGCGGGGGAAGTCTGCCCGGGGAGCTGTTTTTT. Translating gives CASSRGGSLPGELFF.

This clone was seen just once. The chain joins TRBV4-2 to TRBJ1-5; 7 nucleotides agree with TRBD1. The ends lost 5 bases at V and 0 bases at J; junction bases unmatched: 10. The germline V gene has CDR1 LGHNA and CDR2 YNFKEQ. The CDR3 covers 17 residues. CDR3 DNA sequence: TGTGCCAGCAGCGACCCGGGACAGCCTAATAGCAATCAGCCCCAGCATTTT. Residues: CASSDPGQPNSNQPQHF.

The gene calls are TRBV3-1 (or the pseudogene TRBV3-2) and TRBJ1-4; 11 nucleotides align to TRBD1. V lost 1 base and J lost 1; bases outside the gene matches: 8. This CDR3 spans 19 amino acids. Germline CDR1 reads LGHDT; CDR2 reads YNNKEL (reference sequence). DNA for the CDR3: TGTGCCAGCAGCCAAGTCGGGACAGGGGGTCGGGGAACTAATGAAAAACTGTTTTTT. As protein: CASSQVGTGGRGTNEKLFF.

The J gene is TRBJ1-2, the V gene TRBV19; unclear D gene. Trimming shortened V by 3 bases and J by 0 bases, and 14 bases separated the two germline ends. There are 16 residues in the CDR3. CDR1 and CDR2 from the germline V gene are LNHDA and SQIVND (reference sequence). As DNA, the CDR3 is TGTGCCAGTAGTATCTCTGCGGGAGCCGCTAACTATGGCTACACCTTC. Protein product: CASSISAGAANYGYTF.

This chain joins TRBV18 and TRBJ1-4, with 7 bases identical to TRBD1. Germline values: CDR1 KGHSH, CDR2 LQKENI. The CDR3 spans 14 residues. Trimming removed 5 bases from V and 7 bases from J; junction bases left unmatched: 7. The CDR3 loop reads CASSRGRGSEKLFF. Here the CDR3 DNA reads TGTGCCAGCTCAAGGGGGCGCGGGAGTGAAAAACTGTTTTTT.